This is a list of T cell receptor beta chains from one sample in a study of T-cell memory formation after mild COVID-19. A single record per CDR3 protein comes from TCRdb applying MiXCR to the 5' RACE reads. The table shows around 200,000 distinct CDR3 sequences, with about 10% occurring only once. The sequenced sample was PBMCs or a T cell subset sorted from them (not recorded which). Receptors were obtained from a man in his late teens or twenties who had mild COVID-19 (a few samples of this study predate the infection). Cell type and time point are not known. CDR3s include the opening cysteine and the closing phenylalanine or tryptophan. A D gene is named only where the DNA matches it firmly. Rows may omit the clone size; those that give it use once, few, many or a size class.

v_gene	abundance	d_gene	j_gene	CDR3nt	CDR3aa
TRBV14	few	TRBD1	TRBJ2-7	TGTGCCAGCAGCCTACCCGGGACAGGGGGCTACGAGCAGTACTTC	CASSLPGTGGYEQYF
TRBV28	NA	NA	TRBJ2-6	TGTGCCAGCAAAAAAGGGGGGGCTGGGGCCAACGTCCTGACTTTC	CASKKGGAGANVLTF
TRBV11-2	few	NA	TRBJ2-5	TGTGCCAGCAGCTCATCCTCGTGGGGTGAGACCCAGTACTTC	CASSSSSWGETQYF
TRBV14	NA	TRBD1	TRBJ1-4	TGTGCCAGCAGCCAAGATGTGTGGGGGACAGGGGAGGAAAAACTGTTTTTT	CASSQDVWGTGEEKLFF
TRBV7-2	few	NA	TRBJ2-5	TGTGCCACAGGAGGAGGGCCCCAAGAGACCCAGTACTTC	CATGGGPQETQYF
TRBV7-9	few	NA	TRBJ2-1	TGTGCCAGCAGAAATAGGCAGGGAACCCCCAAGCAGTTCTTC	CASRNRQGTPKQFF
TRBV28	NA	NA	TRBJ1-3	TGTGCCAGCAGTCCTTCCGAGGGGGCTGGAAACACCATATATTTT	CASSPSEGAGNTIYF
TRBV7-9	NA	NA	TRBJ2-5	TGTGCCAGCAGCTATCTCCTGGGTGGCGAGACCCAGTACTTC	CASSYLLGGETQYF
TRBV3-1	few	NA	TRBJ2-2	TGTGCCAGCAGCCAATTCATAGCCGCCGGGGAGCTGTTTTTT	CASSQFIAAGELFF
TRBV12-3/TRBV12-4	few	TRBD2	TRBJ2-3	TGTGCCAGCAGTATCAGACTAGCGGGGGCCACAGATACGCAGTATTTT	CASSIRLAGATDTQYF
TRBV6-5	few	NA	TRBJ1-3	TGTGCCAGCAGTTACTCGAATGTTCGCTCTGGAAACACCATATATTTT	CASSYSNVRSGNTIYF
TRBV7-2	few	NA	TRBJ2-1	TGTGCCAGCAGCCGACCTGTGGGAGCAGCCAATGAGCAGTTCTTC	CASSRPVGAANEQFF
TRBV7-2	few	TRBD2	TRBJ2-5	TGTGCCAGCAGCTTAACGGGGGGGGCGGAGACCCAGTACTTC	CASSLTGGAETQYF
TRBV18	NA	NA	TRBJ1-1	TGTGCCAGCTCACCACGACAGGCGAACACTGAAGCTTTCTTT	CASSPRQANTEAFF
TRBV5-6	NA	NA	TRBJ2-5	TGTGCCAGCAGCTATAGAGGTGTTGAGACCCAGTACTTC	CASSYRGVETQYF
TRBV7-2	few	NA	TRBJ1-5	TGTGCCAGCAGCTTATTGGCAGGGGAGAAGCCCCAGCATTTT	CASSLLAGEKPQHF
TRBV4-3	NA	NA	TRBJ1-4	TGCGCCAGCAGCCAAGGGGCCAGCCCAACTAATGAAAAACTGTTTTTT	CASSQGASPTNEKLFF
TRBV12-3/TRBV12-4	few	NA	TRBJ1-1	TGTGCCAGCAGTTTTATGCATCGGGACACTGAAGCTTTCTTT	CASSFMHRDTEAFF
TRBV6-2/TRBV6-3	few	NA	TRBJ1-1	TGTGCCAGCAGTTACATTGGGGGCGGTTTTAGAACTGAAGCTTTCTTT	CASSYIGGGFRTEAFF
TRBV5-1	few	NA	TRBJ2-2	TGCGCCAGCAGCTTGGCTACTCCGGCGACCGGGGAGCTGTTTTTT	CASSLATPATGELFF
TRBV20-1	NA	NA	TRBJ1-6	TGCAGTGCTAGTGGCCAGCCTAATTCACCCCTCCACTTT	CSASGQPNSPLHF
TRBV12-3/TRBV12-4	NA	NA	TRBJ1-1	TGTGCCAGCAGTTTAGTTAGGACGGGGAACACTGAAGCTTTCTTT	CASSLVRTGNTEAFF
TRBV11-2	once	NA	TRBJ2-5	TGTGCCAGCAGCGAACCACGGGACGCTGGGGAGACCCAGTACTTC	CASSEPRDAGETQYF
TRBV20-1	few	NA	TRBJ2-1	TGCAGTGCCTGTCGGGACTTTAGCTCCTACAATGAGCAGTTCTTC	CSACRDFSSYNEQFF
TRBV4-3	NA	NA	TRBJ2-3	TGCGCCAGCAGCCAAGTACTCAGGGGCAGCCACACAGATACGCAGTATTTT	CASSQVLRGSHTDTQYF
TRBV5-1	NA	TRBD2	TRBJ2-1	TGCGCCAGCAGCCTAGCGGGTGTAGATGAGCAGTTCTTC	CASSLAGVDEQFF
TRBV25-1	few	TRBD2	TRBJ2-3	TGTGCCAGCAGGACTAGCGGAGATACGCAGTATTTT	CASRTSGDTQYF
TRBV29-1	NA	NA	TRBJ2-3	TGCAGCGCCGGGCCCCCATACCAAGATACGCAGTATTTT	CSAGPPYQDTQYF
TRBV4-2	NA	NA	TRBJ2-7	TGTGCCAGCAGCTATTCGTCGGGCGAGCAGTACTTC	CASSYSSGEQYF
TRBV12-3/TRBV12-4	NA	NA	TRBJ1-1	TGTGCCAGCAGGACCGTTGGCTCGTCAAGGACTGAAGCTTTCTTT	CASRTVGSSRTEAFF
TRBV5-5	few	NA	TRBJ2-5	TGTGCCAGCAGCTTGAGGACAGGCGGGAAGGGGGAGACCCAGTACTTC	CASSLRTGGKGETQYF
TRBV6-5	few	NA	TRBJ1-2	TGTGCCAGCAGGCCACGACCATCGGACTATGGCTACACCTTC	CASRPRPSDYGYTF
TRBV12-3/TRBV12-4	NA	TRBD1	TRBJ2-1	TGTGCCAGCAGTTTCTGGACAGGGAACAATGAGCAGTTCTTC	CASSFWTGNNEQFF
TRBV24-1	NA	TRBD1	TRBJ1-2	TGTGCCACCAGTGACCGTTCACAGGGGTTCTATGGCTACACCTTC	CATSDRSQGFYGYTF
TRBV7-9	NA	NA	TRBJ2-5	TGTGCCAGCAGCAGCCGGGACTCTATTAATTTGGAGACCCAGTACTTC	CASSSRDSINLETQYF
TRBV7-3	NA	NA	TRBJ2-1	TGTGCCAGCAGCAGCGACCCGCAGGGGGAGCAGTTCTTC	CASSSDPQGEQFF
TRBV11-2	NA	TRBD2	TRBJ2-3	TGTGCCAGCAGCTACCCGGGACTAGGCACAGATACGCAGTATTTT	CASSYPGLGTDTQYF
TRBV7-2	few	NA	TRBJ1-4	TGTGCCAGCAGCTCCGGGACGTCCAATGAAAAACTGTTTTTT	CASSSGTSNEKLFF
TRBV5-5	few	TRBD1	TRBJ1-1	TGTGCCAGCAGCCGACAGGGGGCGAACACTGAAGCTTTCTTT	CASSRQGANTEAFF
TRBV7-9	many	NA	TRBJ1-1	TGTGCCAGCAGGCCTAAGGACAGACTTGGGACTGAAGCTTTCTTT	CASRPKDRLGTEAFF
TRBV9	NA	TRBD1	TRBJ2-2	TGTGCCAGCAGCGTAGGGACAGGGGCGGAAACCGGGGAGCTGTTTTTT	CASSVGTGAETGELFF
TRBV25-1	few	TRBD1	TRBJ2-1	TGTGCCACCCCGAGACGGGACAGGGAGTTCTTC	CATPRRDREFF
TRBV4-1	many	NA	TRBJ2-4	TGCGCCAGCAGCCAAGCTCAGCAAAACATTCAGTACTTC	CASSQAQQNIQYF
TRBV20-1	NA	NA	TRBJ1-6	TGCAGTGCTAGCAGGAATAATTCACCCCTCCACTTT	CSASRNNSPLHF
TRBV6-2/TRBV6-3	NA	NA	TRBJ2-1	TGTGCCAGCAGACAGGGTTACAATGAGCAGTTCTTC	CASRQGYNEQFF
TRBV5-1	many	NA	TRBJ1-1	TGCGCCAGCAGGGGGTTTATGAACACTGAAGCTTTCTTT	CASRGFMNTEAFF
TRBV5-1	NA	TRBD1	TRBJ1-1	TGCGCCAGCAGCTTTATGGGACAGGGCGCCACTGAAGCTTTCTTT	CASSFMGQGATEAFF
TRBV2	many	TRBD2	TRBJ2-2	TGTGCCAGCAGCGAGGGACTAGCGGGGGCGAACACCGGGGAGCTGTTTTTT	CASSEGLAGANTGELFF
TRBV6-6	NA	TRBD1	TRBJ2-5	TGTGCCGGGGGACAGGGTCGAGAGACCCAGTACTTC	CAGGQGRETQYF
TRBV11-2	NA	NA	TRBJ1-2	TGTGCCAGCAGCCTACAGGAGGGAAGCTATGGCTACACCTTC	CASSLQEGSYGYTF
TRBV9	NA	NA	TRBJ1-1	TGTGCCAGCAGCGCCGACGGAATCAATGAAGCTTTCTTT	CASSADGINEAFF
TRBV15	few	NA	TRBJ1-1	TGTGCCACCAGCAGAGATCAACAGGACGTAGGTGCTTTCTTT	CATSRDQQDVGAFF
TRBV7-2	NA	NA	TRBJ2-3	TGTGCCAGCAGCTTAGCTAGCTCCGGGACCGGGAGTACGCAGTATTTT	CASSLASSGTGSTQYF
TRBV9	many	TRBD2	TRBJ2-5	TGTGCCAGCAGCGTAGGGCCGGGACTAGCGGGGGGACAAGAGACCCAGTACTTC	CASSVGPGLAGGQETQYF
TRBV29-1	NA	TRBD1	TRBJ1-1	TGCAGCACCAGGGGGGACACTGAAGCTTTCTTT	CSTRGDTEAFF
TRBV2	NA	TRBD1	TRBJ1-5	TGTGCCAGCAGTGAAGACAGGGGGAGCAATCAGCCCCAGCATTTT	CASSEDRGSNQPQHF
TRBV7-9	few	NA	TRBJ1-6	TGTGCCAGCAGAAGGACCGGGCAGAATAATTCACCCCTCCACTTT	CASRRTGQNNSPLHF
TRBV5-1	many	TRBD1	TRBJ2-3	TGCGCCAGCAGCTCCCAGGGACAGACAGATACGCAGTATTTT	CASSSQGQTDTQYF
TRBV7-9	NA	NA	TRBJ1-5	TGTGCCAGTAGCGAGGGATCCTTGGGTCCTCTAAGTCAGCCCCAGCATTTT	CASSEGSLGPLSQPQHF